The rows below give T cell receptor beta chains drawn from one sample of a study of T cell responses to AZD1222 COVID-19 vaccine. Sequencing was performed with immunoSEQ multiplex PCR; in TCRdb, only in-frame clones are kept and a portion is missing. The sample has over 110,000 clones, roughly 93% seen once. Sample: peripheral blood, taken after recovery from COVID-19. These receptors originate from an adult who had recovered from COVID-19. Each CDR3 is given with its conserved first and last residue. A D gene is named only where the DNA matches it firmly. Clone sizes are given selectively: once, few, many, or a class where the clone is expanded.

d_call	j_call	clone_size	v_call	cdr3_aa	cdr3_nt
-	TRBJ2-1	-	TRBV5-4	CASSPRDGSYNEQFF	TGTGCCAGCAGCCCTCGGGATGGCTCCTACAATGAGCAGTTCTTC
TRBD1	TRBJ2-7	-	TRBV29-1	CSVEGTAGYEQYF	TGCAGCGTTGAGGGGACAGCCGGCTACGAGCAGTACTTC
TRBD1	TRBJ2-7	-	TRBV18	CASSTTGSAYEQYF	TGTGCCAGCTCAACGACAGGGTCTGCCTACGAGCAGTACTTC
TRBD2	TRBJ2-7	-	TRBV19	CASSMPSGLSYEQYF	TGTGCCAGTAGCATGCCTAGCGGCCTTTCCTACGAGCAGTACTTC
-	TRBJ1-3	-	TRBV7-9	CASSSRVPRNTIYF	TGTGCCAGCAGCTCCCGGGTGCCCCGAAACACCATATATTTT
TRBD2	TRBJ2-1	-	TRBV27	CASRNRSTGTSQFF	TGTGCCAGCAGAAACCGTTCGACCGGGACTAGTCAGTTCTTC
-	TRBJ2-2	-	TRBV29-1	CSVEVGPKNTGELFF	TGCAGCGTTGAAGTCGGGCCTAAAAACACCGGGGAGCTGTTTTTT
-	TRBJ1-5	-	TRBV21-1	CASKWQPQHF	TGTGCCAGCAAGTGGCAGCCCCAGCATTTT
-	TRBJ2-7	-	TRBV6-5	CASSSGDRVAYEQYF	TGTGCCAGCAGTTCGGGAGACAGGGTGGCCTACGAGCAGTACTTC
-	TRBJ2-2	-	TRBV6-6	CASSPNLRRYNTGELFF	TGTGCCAGCAGTCCAAACCTAAGACGGTATAACACCGGGGAGCTGTTTTTT
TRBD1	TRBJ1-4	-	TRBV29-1	CSVEDRQGAMEKLFF	TGCAGCGTTGAAGATCGGCAGGGGGCGATGGAAAAACTGTTTTTT
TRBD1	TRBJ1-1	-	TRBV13	CASSLGMTGVTEAFF	TGTGCCAGCAGCTTAGGGATGACAGGGGTCACTGAAGCTTTCTTT
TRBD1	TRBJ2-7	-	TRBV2	CASSGDREYLYEQYF	TGTGCCAGCAGTGGGGACAGGGAATATCTCTACGAGCAGTACTTC
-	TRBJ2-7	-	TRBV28	CASSRLYEQYF	TGTGCCAGCAGTCGACTCTACGAGCAGTACTTC
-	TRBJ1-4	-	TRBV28	CASSLSGINEKLFF	TGTGCCAGCAGTTTATCAGGAATTAATGAAAAACTGTTTTTT
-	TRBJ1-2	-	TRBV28	CASSLPRTLGGYTF	TGTGCCAGCAGCCTCCCCCGGACCTTGGGAGGCTACACCTTC
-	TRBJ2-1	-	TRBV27	CASSPRLLSSYNEQFF	TGTGCCAGCAGTCCCCGGCTCTTAAGCTCCTACAATGAGCAGTTCTTC
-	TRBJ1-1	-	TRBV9	CASSVVEKGEAFF	TGTGCCAGCAGCGTAGTCGAGAAAGGTGAAGCTTTCTTT
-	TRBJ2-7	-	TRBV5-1	CASSAGIALTYEQYF	TGCGCCAGCAGCGCAGGGATAGCTTTAACCTACGAGCAGTACTTC
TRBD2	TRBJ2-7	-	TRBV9	CASSPRSGTRAYEQYF	TGTGCCAGCAGCCCGCGCTCCGGGACTAGAGCCTACGAGCAGTACTTC
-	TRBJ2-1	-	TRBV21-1	CARRETSGRSVDEQFF	TGTGCCAGAAGAGAGACTAGCGGGAGATCGGTGGATGAGCAGTTCTTC
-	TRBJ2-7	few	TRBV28	CASISMRLGQQYYEQYF	TGTGCCAGCATCTCGATGCGTTTGGGGCAGCAATACTACGAGCAGTACTTC
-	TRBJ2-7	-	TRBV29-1	CSVAVATRLYYEQYF	TGCAGCGTTGCCGTAGCGACTAGGCTCTATTACGAGCAGTACTTC
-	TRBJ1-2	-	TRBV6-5	CASSHRGGYGYTF	TGTGCCAGCAGCCACCGAGGAGGCTATGGCTACACCTTC
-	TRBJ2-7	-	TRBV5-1	CASRTAMGYEQYF	TGCGCCAGCCGGACGGCCATGGGGTACGAGCAGTACTTC
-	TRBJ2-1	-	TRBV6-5	CASKESPSSYNEQFF	TGTGCCAGCAAGGAATCACCCAGCTCCTACAATGAGCAGTTCTTC
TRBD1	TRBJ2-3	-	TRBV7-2	CASSLGTGMSAQYF	TGTGCCAGCAGCTTGGGGACAGGGATGTCGGCGCAGTATTTT
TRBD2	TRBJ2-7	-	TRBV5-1	CASSILAGGSGEQYF	TGCGCCAGCAGCATACTAGCGGGAGGATCGGGGGAGCAGTACTTC
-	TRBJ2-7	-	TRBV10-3	CAISEGRGRYEQYF	TGTGCCATCAGTGAAGGAAGGGGCCGCTACGAGCAGTACTTC
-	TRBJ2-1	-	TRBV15	CATMSLVYNEQFF	TGTGCCACCATGAGTCTAGTTTACAATGAGCAGTTCTTC
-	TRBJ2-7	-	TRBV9	CASSVEPGYEQYF	TGTGCCAGCAGCGTAGAACCGGGCTACGAGCAGTACTTC
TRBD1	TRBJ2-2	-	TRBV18	CASSPGTGWNTGELFF	TGTGCCAGCTCACCCGGGACAGGGTGGAACACCGGGGAGCTGTTTTTT
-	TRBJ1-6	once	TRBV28	CASLALVIGSPLHF	TGTGCCAGCCTTGCTCTCGTTATAGGTTCACCCCTCCACTTT
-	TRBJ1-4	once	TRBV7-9	CASSLAGTWNEKLFF	TGTGCCAGCAGCTTGGCCGGGACATGGAATGAAAAACTGTTTTTT
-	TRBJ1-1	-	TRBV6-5	CASRAGGTEAFF	TGTGCCTCTCGAGCGGGGGGAACTGAAGCTTTCTTT
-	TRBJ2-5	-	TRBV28	CASSSGGSRETQYF	TGTGCCAGCAGTTCTGGGGGTTCCCGAGAGACCCAGTACTTC
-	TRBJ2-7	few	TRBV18	CASSPRTGSYEQYF	TGTGCCAGCTCACCTCGGACGGGCTCCTACGAGCAGTACTTC